This TCR beta chain was documented in a study of blood T cell repertoires in COVID-19. As for the study in general: Spain, Italy and the United States supplied samples that represented acute and convalescent COVID-19. PBMCs, B-cell-depleted T cells, or T cells were the source of the cDNA or gDNA that made up the material.

As processed by the authors: From reference gene primer amplification, estimates of nucleated cell counts were derived. Only in-frame clones appear in the TCRdb table, and some are missing; sequencing was by immunoSEQ multiplex PCR. The D gene and trimming were derived from the DNA, and the V and J assignments and clone size from that table. The sample holds approximately 180,000 clones; roughly 88% are singletons and the top ten take approximately 11%. V shed 8 bases, J shed 6 bases, and the junction held 4 bases outside the gene matches. Germline-derived CDR1 and CDR2 are MRHNA and SNTAGT. The CDR3 extends over 14 amino acids.

The source material was peripheral blood. V is TRBV6-4 and J is TRBJ2-2, with 12 bases aligning to TRBD2. This clonotype originated in a human donor with active or convalescent COVID-19. The donor label of this sample is uncertain. Here the CDR3 reads CASRGLAGPGELFF. CDR3 bases: TGTGCCAGCCGGGGACTAGCGGGTCCCGGGGAGCTGTTTTTT.